This entry concerns a single T cell receptor beta chain. Germline V CDR1 and CDR2: SGHRS, YFSETQ. Trimming cost V 4 bases and J 2 bases; bases outside gene matches: 8. This CDR3 spans 17 amino acids. Described time point: newly diagnosed GD, antithyroid drugs for less than 3 months. Preparation of the TCR library used RNA extracted from PBMCs. The sample belongs to a study of regulatory T cells in long-lasting Graves disease. Arm-PCR of CDR3 regions with iRepertoire HTBI primers generated TCR beta libraries. TCRdb analysed the multiplex PCR reads with MiXCR anew, one entry per CDR3 protein. The table includes about 220,000 distinct CDR3 sequences, about 18% detected once.

The sequence was collected from a female donor with Graves disease. The chain recombines TRBV5-1 with TRBJ2-3, with 12 bases lining up with TRBD2. The source was peripheral blood mononuclear cells (PBMCs), collected at new diagnosis, from a patient treated with antithyroid drugs. The CDR3 spells CASSPRTSGVLTDTQYF. CDR3 in DNA: TGCGCCAGCAGCCCGCGGACTAGCGGGGTCCTCACAGATACGCAGTATTTT.